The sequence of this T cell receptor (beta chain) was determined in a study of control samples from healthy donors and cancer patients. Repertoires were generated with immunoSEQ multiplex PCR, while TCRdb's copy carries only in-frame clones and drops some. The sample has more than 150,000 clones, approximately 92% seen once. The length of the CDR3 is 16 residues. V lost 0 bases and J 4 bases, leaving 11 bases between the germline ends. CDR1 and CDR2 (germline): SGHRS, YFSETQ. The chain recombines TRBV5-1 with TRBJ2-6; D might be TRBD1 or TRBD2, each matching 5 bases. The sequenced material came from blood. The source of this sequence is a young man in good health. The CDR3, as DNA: TGCGCCAGCAGCTTGGCAGCAGGGACGGGGGCCAACGTCCTGACTTTC. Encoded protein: CASSLAAGTGANVLTF.